The 5 T cell receptor beta chains below were found in one sample sequenced in a study of blood T cell repertoires in COVID-19. Produced via immunoSEQ multiplex PCR; TCRdb's table is partial and in-frame only. The sample includes about 290,000 clones, around four fifths of them seen just once. Specimen: peripheral blood. Every receptor here comes from a woman aged 50 to 60 with active or convalescent COVID-19.

V and J are TRBV7-3 and TRBJ2-5; 9 bases align to TRBD2. V was pared by 5 bases and J by 5 bases, with 9 bases of the junction left unmatched. Germline V lookup: CDR1 SGHTA, CDR2 FQGTGA. CDR3 length: 15 amino acids. DNA for the CDR3: TGTGCCAGCAGCCCCACGGCGGGAGGGGGCGAGACCCAGTACTTC. Residues: CASSPTAGGGETQYF.

The V and J genes are TRBV27 and TRBJ2-7; 10 positions match TRBD1. Germline-derived CDR1 and CDR2 are MNHEY and SMNVEV (reference sequence). This CDR3 contains 15 residues. The V segment lost 2 bases and the J segment 2 bases; nucleotides outside the gene matches: 3. Written as DNA, the CDR3 is TGTGCCAGCAGTTTAAAAGGACAGGGGGCCTACGAGCAGTACTTC. Residues: CASSLKGQGAYEQYF.

In regard to this clone: A much larger clone sits a single nucleotide away, making a read error possible. The chain combines TRBV4-1 with TRBJ1-4, with 7 bases matching TRBD1. The CDR3 loop spans 16 amino acids. V shed 2 bases and J 8 bases; nucleotides not matched to a gene: 11. The germline V gene encodes CDR1 MGHRA and CDR2 YSYEKL. The CDR3 nucleotides read TGCGCCAGCAGCCAACCCCACAGGGGCGCACAGGAAAAACTGTTTTTT. This gives the protein CASSQPHRGAQEKLFF.

In this sample, this clone turned up once. J is TRBJ1-2 and V is TRBV19; weak D call: TRBD1 (6 bases). With 9 bases removed from V and 4 bases from J, the gap between germline ends came to 18 bases. CDR3 size: 14 residues. Per germline, CDR1 LNHDA and CDR2 SQIVND (reference sequence). CDR3 in amino acids: CASKPTGIGYGYTF. DNA for the CDR3: TGTGCCAGCAAACCAACAGGGATCGGCTATGGCTACACCTTC.

The chain combines TRBV7-8 with TRBJ2-7; D is possibly TRBD2 (6 bases). V was trimmed by 3 bases and J by 3 bases, leaving 15 bases between them. Germline CDR1 is SGHVS and CDR2 is FQNEAQ. CDR3 length: 15 residues. The DNA for the CDR3 is TGTGCCAGCAGCTTGGAGGGCGGGCGCCTCTACGAGCAGTACTTC. Amino acid sequence: CASSLEGGRLYEQYF.